This TCR beta chain was observed in a study of cytomegalovirus exposure and HLA in healthy donors. The ends lost 4 bases at V and 4 bases at J; junction bases unmatched: 8. CDR1 is SGHRS, CDR2 YFSETQ, per germline. The CDR3 loop spans 15 amino acids. Use of 60 Vbeta and 13 Jbeta primers characterized the PCR. The method was immunoSEQ multiplex PCR; TCRdb's version includes in-frame clones alone and lacks a portion of them. The profile shows more than 95,000 clones, around 70% of them singletons. The chain combines TRBV5-1 with TRBJ2-1, with 7 bases aligning to TRBD1. The clonotype was recovered from a middle-aged man in good health and CMV-seronegative. The sample was PBMCs. The CDR3 sequence is CASSEQGLEYNEQFF. DNA of the CDR3: TGCGCCAGCAGCGAACAGGGGCTGGAATACAATGAGCAGTTCTTC.